The T cell receptor (beta chain) under discussion was sequenced for a study of OX40 agonist ivuxolimab in advanced cancers. On the study more broadly: Those enrolled were about 80% male, with a mean age of approximately 60 years and ages from roughly 20 to 90.

The germline V gene has CDR1 MDHEN and CDR2 SYDVKM. Trimming removed 5 bases from V and 5 bases from J, with 17 bases in between. The CDR3 loop spans 15 amino acids. Regarding the study as a whole: Among the least clonally expanded were partial responders at 0.1-3.0 mg/kg.

Of note for this clone: No antigen is known for it.

Data came from immunoSEQ multiplex PCR; TCRdb stores just in-frame clones and leaves some out. The sample yields some 45,000 clones, under 90% seen once. The sample in question was CD4+ or CD8+ T cells sorted from blood, obtained in a trial of the OX40 agonist ivuxolimab. The V and J genes are TRBV28 and TRBJ2-3; perhaps TRBD1 as D (8 bases). This receptor was identified in an adult with an advanced solid tumor such as melanoma, head and neck, liver or kidney cancer. The CDR3 DNA is TGTGCCAGCAGTGCTGAACAGGGGGGGAGAGATACGCAGTATTTT. This codes for CASSAEQGGRDTQYF.